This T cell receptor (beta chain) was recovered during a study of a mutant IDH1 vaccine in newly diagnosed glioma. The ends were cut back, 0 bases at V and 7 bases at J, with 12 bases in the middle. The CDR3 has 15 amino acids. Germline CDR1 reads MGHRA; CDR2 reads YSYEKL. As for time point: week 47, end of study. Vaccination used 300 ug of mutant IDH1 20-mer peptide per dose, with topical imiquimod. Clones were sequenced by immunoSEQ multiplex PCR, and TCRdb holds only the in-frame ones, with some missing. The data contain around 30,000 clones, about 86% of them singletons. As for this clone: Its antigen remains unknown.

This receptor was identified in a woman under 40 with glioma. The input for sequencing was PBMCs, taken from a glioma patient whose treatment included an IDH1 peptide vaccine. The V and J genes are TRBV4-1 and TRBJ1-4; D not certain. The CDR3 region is CASSQDEGRGEKLFF. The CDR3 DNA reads TGCGCCAGCAGCCAAGATGAGGGCCGGGGTGAAAAACTGTTTTTT.